This T cell receptor beta chain was retrieved from a study of T cell responses to AZD1222 COVID-19 vaccine. Some clones are missing from TCRdb's copy, which holds only in-frame ones; the method was immunoSEQ multiplex PCR. The repertoire consists of 85,000 to 90,000 clones, with roughly nine tenths occurring once and the leading ten covering just under 5%. Details on this clone: Its antigen remains unidentified.

It was second doses at about 4 or about 12 weeks that were pooled. General observations from the study: Donors skewed white British and female; clonal diversity was possibly underestimated. Reportedly, nearly half the spike-specific TCRs target unmutated variant regions.

The receptor's source is an adult who received the AZD1222 COVID-19 vaccine. The specimen comprised peripheral blood, sampled 28 days after the second AZD1222 dose.

CDR3 coding DNA: TGTGCCAGCAGCTCGACCGGGACCCCTCGGGGGCAAGAGACCCAGTACTTC. Its translation is CASSSTGTPRGQETQYF. The V and J genes are TRBV7-6 and TRBJ2-5; D is perhaps TRBD2 (6 bases). Per the germline V gene, CDR1 is SGHVS and CDR2 is FNYEAQ. The CDR3 runs 17 residues. V was clipped by 4 bases and J by 2 bases, with 20 bases between them.